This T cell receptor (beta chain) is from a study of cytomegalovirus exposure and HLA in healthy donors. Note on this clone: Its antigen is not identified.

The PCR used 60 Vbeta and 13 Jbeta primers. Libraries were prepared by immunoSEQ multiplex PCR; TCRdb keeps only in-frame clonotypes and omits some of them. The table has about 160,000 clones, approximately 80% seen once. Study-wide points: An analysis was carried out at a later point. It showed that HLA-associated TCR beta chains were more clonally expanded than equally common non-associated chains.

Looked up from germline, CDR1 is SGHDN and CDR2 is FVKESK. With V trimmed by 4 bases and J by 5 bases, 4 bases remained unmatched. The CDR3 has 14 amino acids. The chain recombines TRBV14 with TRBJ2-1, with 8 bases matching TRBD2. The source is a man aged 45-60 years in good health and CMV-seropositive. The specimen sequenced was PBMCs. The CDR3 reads CASSRELADNEQFF. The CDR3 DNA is TGTGCCAGCAGCCGCGAACTAGCGGACAATGAGCAGTTCTTC. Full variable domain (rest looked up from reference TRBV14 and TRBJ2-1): EAGVTQFPSHSVIEKGQTVTLRCDPISGHDNLYWYRRVMGKEIKFLLHFVKESKQDESGMPNNRFLAERTGGTYSTLKVQPAELEDSGVYFCASSRELADNEQFFGPGTRLTVL.